These T cell receptor beta chains were read from a single sample in a study of T cells in Graves' hyperthyroidism and ophthalmopathy. TCRdb re-derived calls from the multiplex PCR reads in MiXCR, one entry per CDR3 protein. The top ten hold 15% to 20% of the sample, which has around 520,000 distinct CDR3 sequences, approximately 15% seen once. Sample: blood. Source of these receptors: a woman in her late teens or twenties with Graves' hyperthyroidism. Each CDR3 is given with its conserved first and last residue. The D gene is left open where the match is weak. Where a row states a size, it is once, few, many or the class of an expanded clone; other rows omit it.

D gene	V gene	J gene	clone size	CDR3 DNA	CDR3 protein
TRBD1	TRBV19	TRBJ2-1	once	TGTGCCAGTAGTCCCGACAGGGGTGCTTTCTACAATGAGCAGTTCTTC	CASSPDRGAFYNEQFF
-	TRBV20-1	TRBJ1-3	-	TGCAGTGCCAGGGTTTTAACTGGAAACACCATATATTTT	CSARVLTGNTIYF
-	TRBV29-1	TRBJ1-1	many	TGCAGCGTTGATCCCATGGGGACTGAAGCTTTCTTT	CSVDPMGTEAFF
-	TRBV3-1	TRBJ1-2	few	TGTGCCAGCAGCCAAGATCAGGACACTTCTGGCTACACCTTC	CASSQDQDTSGYTF
TRBD1	TRBV5-5	TRBJ1-2	many	TGTGCCAGCAGCACAGGGGGCATCGACTCCTATGGCTACACCTTC	CASSTGGIDSYGYTF
TRBD2	TRBV27	TRBJ2-1	few	TGTGCCAGCAGTTCCTCGACTAGCGGGAAGGAGCAGTTCTTC	CASSSSTSGKEQFF
-	TRBV24-1	TRBJ2-1	-	TGTGCCACCAGTGATTTTAACCGGGGCAATGAGCAGTTCTTC	CATSDFNRGNEQFF
-	TRBV5-1	TRBJ2-2	many	TGCGCCAGCAGCGGATTCGCGGGGAGTGTGAACACCGGGGAGCTGTTTTTT	CASSGFAGSVNTGELFF
-	TRBV27	TRBJ2-7	many	TGTGCCAGCAGTCCATTGACTAGAAGGGACTACGAGCAGTACTTC	CASSPLTRRDYEQYF
-	TRBV3-1	TRBJ1-5	-	TGTGCCAGCAGCCAGGGGACGGCCACGGGATCGCCCCAGCATTTT	CASSQGTATGSPQHF
TRBD1	TRBV11-3	TRBJ2-1	many	TGTGCCAGCAGCCCCGGGACAGGGGCCTACAATGAGCAGTTCTTC	CASSPGTGAYNEQFF
TRBD1	TRBV9	TRBJ2-5	many	TGTGCCAGCAGCGTAGAAGGACAGGGTCTCCAGACCCAGTACTTC	CASSVEGQGLQTQYF
-	TRBV19	TRBJ2-5	-	TGTGCCAGTAGTCACGCCCCCTGGAGCGACATCCAAGAGACCCAGTACTTC	CASSHAPWSDIQETQYF
-	TRBV9	TRBJ2-1	-	TGTGCCAGCAGCGTAGATGAACGGGTTCACAATGAGCAGTTCTTC	CASSVDERVHNEQFF
-	TRBV6-5	TRBJ2-1	-	TGTGCCAGCAGTTATTCGAGGGCCTACCAAGAGACCCAGTTCTTC	CASSYSRAYQETQFF
-	TRBV19	TRBJ2-1	-	TGTGCCAGTAGATCAGGGAGGAATGAGCAGTTCTTC	CASRSGRNEQFF
TRBD1	TRBV7-8	TRBJ2-5	-	TGTGCCAGCAGCCCTGGACAGGGCAACGGAGAGACCCAGTACTTC	CASSPGQGNGETQYF
-	TRBV6-1	TRBJ2-7	-	TGTGCCGCCTCGGGGACCTACGAGCAGTACTTC	CAASGTYEQYF
-	TRBV25-1	TRBJ2-1	-	TGTGCCAGCAGTGCCGGTGGGGGAGAGCTCTCCTACAATGAGCAGTTCTTC	CASSAGGGELSYNEQFF
-	TRBV2	TRBJ1-1	many	TGTGCCAGCAGCACGAGGTGGACTGGGCAGGGCACTGAAGCTTTCTTT	CASSTRWTGQGTEAFF
-	TRBV11-1	TRBJ2-1	many	TGTGCCAGCAGCTCCCGGTCGGCCCGGCAGTTCTTC	CASSSRSARQFF
TRBD1	TRBV3-1	TRBJ1-1	many	TGTGCCAGCAGCCGACCCGGGACAGGGGACACTGAAGCTTTCTTT	CASSRPGTGDTEAFF
-	TRBV19	TRBJ2-3	-	TGTGCCAGTAGTATAGATCTATTTAGGGGGTCGGGCACAGATACGCAGTATTTT	CASSIDLFRGSGTDTQYF
-	TRBV18	TRBJ1-1	many	TGTGCCAGCTCACCCCTCCGACAGGAAAACACTGAAGCTTTCTTT	CASSPLRQENTEAFF
TRBD1	TRBV3-1	TRBJ1-1	few	TGTGCCAGCAGCCACGGAGGGACAGGAGAAGCTTTCTTT	CASSHGGTGEAFF
-	TRBV2	TRBJ2-7	-	TGTGCCAGCACCAAGAAGGTTGCAGGGTTGGACGAGCAGTACTTC	CASTKKVAGLDEQYF
TRBD2	TRBV19	TRBJ2-3	many	TGTGCCAGTAGTATAGATACGACCTCGGGACTACCCACAGATACGCAGTATTTT	CASSIDTTSGLPTDTQYF
-	TRBV18	TRBJ1-5	-	TGTGCCAGCTCACCTATGGGGGCGTCAGGTCAGCCCCAGCATTTT	CASSPMGASGQPQHF
TRBD1	TRBV27	TRBJ2-7	many	TGTGCCAGCAGCTACAGGGGGTTCCACGAGCAGTACTTC	CASSYRGFHEQYF